Listed below are T cell receptor beta chains from one sample, sequenced in a study of CD8 T cells in ankylosing spondylitis. TCRdb reanalysed the 5' RACE reads using MiXCR and keeps one entry per CDR3 protein. The sample has hundreds of thousands of distinct CDR3 sequences; about 11% are singletons. Sequencing was carried out using blood, either unsorted or a sorted T cell fraction (not recorded which). The receptor set was obtained from a male donor with ankylosing spondylitis. Both conserved end residues are part of each CDR3. D genes are given only for firm matches. Clone sizes are shown as once, few or many counts, or a class when the clone is expanded.

TRBD2,TRBV20-1,TRBJ2-1,few,CSARVPERELLLNEQFF,TGCAGTGCTAGAGTCCCCGAGCGGGAGCTGTTATTAAATGAGCAGTTCTTC
NA,TRBV27,TRBJ1-1,many,CASSFLQGTEAFF,TGTGCCAGCAGTTTTTTACAGGGCACTGAAGCTTTCTTT
NA,TRBV11-1,TRBJ1-4,few,CASSLARGQIPTNEKLFF,TGTGCCAGCAGCTTAGCGCGTGGACAAATTCCAACTAATGAAAAACTGTTTTTT
NA,TRBV6-2/TRBV6-3,TRBJ2-7,few,CASSYSGVGGTYF,TGTGCCAGCAGTTACTCAGGAGTCGGAGGGACGTACTTC
NA,TRBV7-2,TRBJ2-7,few,CASSLASAGAPYEQYF,TGTGCCAGCAGCTTAGCCAGCGCGGGGGCCCCCTACGAGCAGTACTTC
NA,TRBV20-1,TRBJ2-1,few,CSATDRPYNEQFF,TGCAGTGCCACGGACAGACCCTACAATGAGCAGTTCTTC
NA,TRBV12-3/TRBV12-4,TRBJ1-4,few,CASSLGAGLANEKLFF,TGTGCCAGCAGCCTGGGGGCCGGGCTCGCTAATGAAAAACTGTTTTTT
NA,TRBV4-3,TRBJ2-1,many,CASSQSPPGGEQFF,TGCGCCAGCAGCCAAAGTCCGCCGGGCGGTGAGCAGTTCTTC
NA,TRBV29-1,TRBJ2-1,many,CSVERGGGVSEQFF,TGCAGCGTTGAAAGGGGAGGTGGTGTGAGTGAGCAGTTCTTC
NA,TRBV5-5,TRBJ2-2,few,CASSLDPYTGELFF,TGTGCCAGCAGCTTGGATCCGTACACCGGGGAGCTGTTTTTT